The entry below gives a single TCR beta chain sequence along with its context. The antigen remains unidentified. The record originates from a study of cytomegalovirus exposure and HLA in healthy donors. Findings and caveats of the study: Across HLA loci, a later analysis found differing TCR association rates, with DRB1 most and HLA-C fewest. Per a later analysis, roughly 17,000 TCR beta sequences showed association with HLA alleles at 0.05 false discovery rate. With later analysis, a missense DCLRE1C variant became linked to TCR beta V- and J-gene trimming.

Sampled while nominally healthy, donors likely had unrecorded immune exposures. It was with 60 Vbeta and 13 Jbeta primers that the PCR ran. TCRdb's table, derived via immunoSEQ multiplex PCR, lists solely in-frame clones and lacks some. The sample includes about 89,000 clones, roughly nine tenths of them seen just once. Sequences were obtained from PBMCs. This receptor was taken from a man younger than 45 in good health and CMV-seropositive.

CDR3 DNA: TGCGCCAGCAGCCAAGATTCCCGTGGCAACTACGAGCAGTACTTC. Encoded protein: CASSQDSRGNYEQYF. The genes are TRBV4-1 and TRBJ2-7; D is uncertain. The CDR3 runs to 15 residues. The V and J ends lost 0 bases and 3 bases respectively, with 12 bases between them. CDR1 and CDR2 from the germline V gene are MGHRA and YSYEKL.